These 27 T cell receptor beta chains share one sample of origin, sequenced in a study of PD-1 blockade in mismatch repair-deficient tumors. Clones were sequenced by immunoSEQ multiplex PCR, and TCRdb holds only the in-frame ones, with some missing. The sample comprises some 84,000 clones, around 85% of which are singletons, and 2.5% to 3% rests with the top ten. The sequenced sample was peripheral blood, obtained 12 weeks after starting pembrolizumab. The receptors shown here come from an adult with mismatch repair-deficient cancer.

The V and J genes are TRBV5-8 and TRBJ2-1, with D perhaps TRBD1 (6 bases). This CDR3 has 13 amino acids. Germline V gene sequence: CDR1 SGHTS, CDR2 YDEGEE. Trimming removed 2 bases at V and 9 bases at J, with 12 bases between. CDR3 protein: CASSLRGIGEQFF. As DNA, the CDR3 is TGTGCCAGCAGCTTAAGGGGGATCGGTGAGCAGTTCTTC.

Only one count was recorded for this clone. The chain's CDR3 is CASSVSQFNQPQHF. The CDR3 DNA is TGCGCCAGCAGTGTCAGTCAATTCAATCAGCCCCAGCATTTT. V gene TRBV10-2 combines with J gene TRBJ1-5; D gene uncertain. Germline V gene data show CDR1 as WSHSY and CDR2 as SAAADI. V was cut by 4 bases and J by 3 bases, with 10 bases left in between. CDR3 length: 14 amino acids.

J is TRBJ2-1 and V is TRBV4-3; TRBD2 might be the D (6 bases). The CDR3 has 14 residues. V was pared by 1 base and J by 8 bases, with 12 bases between. The germline V gene encodes CDR1 LGHNA and CDR2 YSLEER. The CDR3 DNA reads TGCGCCAGCAGCCAAGGGTCGGGGGTGCATGAGCAGTTCTTC. Protein sequence: CASSQGSGVHEQFF.

The chain combines TRBV18 with TRBJ1-5; tentative D call: TRBD1 (6 bases). The V gene's germline CDR1 is KGHSH and CDR2 LQKENI. This CDR3 has 17 amino acids. V gave up 3 bases and J gave up 2 bases, with 17 bases separating them. CDR3 sequence reads: CASSPRGQGQGNQPQHF. CDR3 bases: TGTGCCAGCTCACCCCGGGGTCAGGGGCAAGGCAATCAGCCCCAGCATTTT.

This rearrangement joins TRBV29-1 to TRBJ2-6; 7 bases align to TRBD1. CDR1 is SQVTM, CDR2 ANQGSEA, per germline. This CDR3 has 14 amino acids. J lost 0 bases, V lost 5 bases, and 1 base had no gene match. CDR3 nucleotides: TGCAGCGTTCGGGACAGCTCTGGGGCCAACGTCCTGACTTTC. Residues: CSVRDSSGANVLTF.

The rearrangement joins TRBV5-4 to TRBJ2-1; D remains unclear. Trimming removed 1 base at V and 7 bases at J, with 12 bases between. Germline V gene lookup returns CDR1 SGHNT and CDR2 YYREEE (reference sequence). The CDR3 covers 14 residues. CDR3 residues: CASSLKIVKNEQFF. CDR3 coding DNA: TGTGCCAGCAGCTTGAAAATAGTCAAAAATGAGCAGTTCTTC.

This clone was seen once. This specimen includes other DNA sequences encoding the same CDR3. The chain carries TRBV7-2 and TRBJ2-1, with a possible D match to TRBD2 (7 bases). Trimming pared 3 bases from V and 6 bases from J, leaving 9 bases between. The CDR3 sequence is 13 residues long. Germline loops: CDR1 SGHTA, CDR2 FQGNSA. CDR3: CASSLRGGNEQFF. The CDR3 DNA follows: TGTGCCAGCAGCTTGAGGGGGGGCAATGAGCAGTTCTTC. Together with reference TRBV7-2 and TRBJ2-1, the CDR3 gives the full variable domain: GAGVSQSPSNKVTEKGKDVELRCDPISGHTALYWYRQSLGQGLEFLIYFQGNSAPDKSGLPSDRFSAERTGGSVSTLTIQRTQQEDSAVYLCASSLRGGNEQFFGPGTRLTVL.

V is TRBV30 and J is TRBJ2-7; 8 bases map to TRBD2. J was trimmed by 5 bases and V by 0 bases; bases with no gene match: 3. The CDR3 loop spans 13 amino acids. The germline CDR1 and CDR2 sequences are GTSNPN and SVGIG (reference sequence). CDR3 sequence reads: CAWSVGTRNEQYF. The CDR3 DNA follows: TGTGCCTGGAGTGTGGGGACTAGGAACGAGCAGTACTTC.

The chain carries TRBV19 and TRBJ2-2, with no clear D. The CDR3 contains 14 residues. Germline CDR1 is LNHDA and CDR2 is SQIVND (reference sequence). Trimming removed 5 bases from V and 3 bases from J, with 10 bases in between. Here the CDR3 reads CASSLSRDTGELFF. CDR3 sequence (DNA): TGTGCCAGTAGTTTGAGTCGGGACACCGGGGAGCTGTTTTTT.

This clone was seen only a few times. This chain joins TRBV28 and TRBJ2-7; 9 bases match TRBD2. The V and J ends lost 6 bases and 2 bases, in that order; junction bases with no gene match: 8. Per germline, CDR1 MDHEN and CDR2 SYDVKM. This CDR3 has 15 residues. The DNA of the CDR3 is TGTGCCAGCAGCCCTCTGGAGCGGGAGGCCTACGAGCAGTACTTC. Its protein product is CASSPLEREAYEQYF. Full variable domain (missing parts from reference TRBV28 and TRBJ2-7): DVKVTQSSRYLVKRTGEKVFLECVQDMDHENMFWYRQDPGLGLRLIYFSYDVKMKEKGDIPEGYSVSREKKERFSLILESASTNQTSMYLCASSPLEREAYEQYFGPGTRLTVT.

This clone has only one observation. This rearrangement joins TRBV7-9 to TRBJ2-7; TRBD2 aligns across 7 bases. The CDR3 covers 14 residues. Germline V gene lookup returns CDR1 SEHNR and CDR2 FQNEAQ (reference sequence). J was trimmed by 6 bases and V by 0 bases; bases with no gene match: 5. CDR3 loop: CASSLAGGDTEQYF. The CDR3 DNA sequence: TGTGCCAGCAGCTTAGCGGGGGGGGATACCGAGCAGTACTTC.

There are a few counts of this clone. The chain combines TRBV2 with TRBJ2-7; D unresolved. Per the germline V gene, CDR1 is SNHLY and CDR2 is FYNNEI. The CDR3 is 12 residues long. Trimming stripped 6 bases from V and 0 bases from J, with 6 bases between. The CDR3 here is CASRADSYEQYF. The CDR3 nucleotides are TGTGCCAGCAGAGCTGACTCCTACGAGCAGTACTTC.

The genes are TRBV5-4 and TRBJ2-1, with D hard to call. The CDR3 is made up of 14 amino acids. Germline lookup yields CDR1 SGHNT and CDR2 YYREEE (reference sequence). Trimming took 0 bases from V and 4 from J, leaving 8 bases between them. The CDR3 DNA is TGTGCCAGCAGCTTGGTGGACGGATACAATGAGCAGTTCTTC. It encodes CASSLVDGYNEQFF. Together with reference TRBV5-4 and TRBJ2-1, the CDR3 gives the full variable domain: ETGVTQSPTHLIKTRGQQVTLRCSSQSGHNTVSWYQQALGQGPQFIFQYYREEENGRGNFPPRFSGLQFPNYSSELNVNALELDDSALYLCASSLVDGYNEQFFGPGTRLTVL.

The V and J genes are TRBV4-1 and TRBJ2-1; 7 nucleotides agree with TRBD2. CDR1 and CDR2 (germline): MGHRA, YSYEKL. Trimming at V came to 0 bases and at J to 5 bases, leaving 7 bases not matched to a gene. The CDR3 consists of 16 residues. Written as DNA, the CDR3 is TGCGCCAGCAGCCAAGAAGCGGGCGGGAGTCACAATGAGCAGTTCTTC. This encodes CASSQEAGGSHNEQFF.

The chain recombines TRBV4-1 with TRBJ1-6; TRBD1 agrees at 7 bases. The germline V gene encodes CDR1 MGHRA and CDR2 YSYEKL. With 1 base clipped from V and 7 bases from J, the junction kept 7 bases outside the gene matches. CDR3 length: 16 residues. This chain's CDR3 is CASSQASTGKNSPLHF. DNA for the CDR3: TGCGCCAGCAGCCAAGCTTCGACAGGGAAAAATTCACCCCTCCACTTT.

The chain carries TRBV2 and TRBJ1-2; D is perhaps TRBD1 (6 bases). Trimming took off 4 bases at V and 0 bases at J, with 9 bases between the two ends. The CDR3 is made up of 14 amino acids. Germline V gene data show CDR1 as SNHLY and CDR2 as FYNNEI. The CDR3 protein is CASSGRQANYGYTF. In nucleotides, the CDR3 is TGTGCCAGCAGTGGGCGACAGGCTAACTATGGCTACACCTTC.

The chain combines TRBV6-1 with TRBJ1-2, with 8 nucleotides matching TRBD1. V dropped 1 base and J dropped 7; count of bases not matched to a gene: 14. The germline CDR1 and CDR2 sequences are MNHNS and SASEGT. The CDR3 consists of 17 residues. The CDR3 sequence is CASSEGLAGGAVCGYTF. In DNA form, the CDR3 reads TGTGCCAGCAGTGAAGGTTTGGCAGGGGGCGCCGTCTGTGGCTACACCTTC.

The V and J genes are TRBV7-9 and TRBJ1-1; D remains unclear. The CDR3 length is 12 residues. Per germline, CDR1 SEHNR and CDR2 FQNEAQ (reference sequence). Trimming left V 5 bases short and J 6 bases short, with 10 bases between. The DNA for the CDR3 is TGTGCCAGCAGCCTGGGGATCGCTGAAGCTTTCTTT. Amino acid sequence: CASSLGIAEAFF. The full variable domain, rest sourced from reference TRBV7-9 and TRBJ1-1, is DTGVSQNPRHKITKRGQNVTFRCDPISEHNRLYWYRQTLGQGPEFLTYFQNEAQLEKSRLLSDRFSAERPKGSFSTLEIQRTEQGDSAMYLCASSLGIAEAFFGQGTRLTVV.

The J gene is TRBJ2-1, the V gene TRBV19; D is perhaps TRBD1 (5 bases). V lost 3 bases and J lost 7, with 10 bases in between. CDR1 is LNHDA, CDR2 SQIVND, per germline (reference sequence). The CDR3 totals 13 residues. CDR3 sequence (DNA): TGTGCCAGTAGTATGGGGTGGACAAATGAGCAGTTCTTC. Translating it yields CASSMGWTNEQFF.

The chain has TRBV18 and TRBJ1-2, with D possibly matching TRBD1 (5 bases). The CDR3 extends over 16 amino acids. Trimming removed 3 bases from V and 0 bases from J, with 14 bases in between. CDR1 is KGHSH and CDR2 is LQKENI in the germline V gene. The CDR3 coding sequence is TGTGCCAGCTCACCTCCCAAAAGGGACCCTAACTATGGCTACACCTTC. Amino acid sequence: CASSPPKRDPNYGYTF.

The chain recombines TRBV6-4 with TRBJ2-3; D gene ambiguous. Per germline, CDR1 MRHNA and CDR2 SNTAGT. With 4 bases removed from V and 2 bases from J, the gap between germline ends came to 1 base. The CDR3 is made up of 11 amino acids. Here the CDR3 DNA reads TGTGCCAGCAGTGCCACAGATACGCAGTATTTT. Protein: CASSATDTQYF.

V usage is TRBV5-6 and J usage is TRBJ2-2, with 7 bases aligning to TRBD2. Germline CDR1 reads SGHDT; CDR2 reads YYEEEE. There are 14 residues in the CDR3. Trimming at V came to 4 bases and at J to 4 bases, leaving 4 bases not matched to a gene. The CDR3 here is CASSRLAATGELFF. CDR3 bases: TGTGCCAGCAGCCGACTAGCCGCCACCGGGGAGCTGTTTTTT.

The V call is TRBV30, the J call TRBJ1-1; tentative D call: TRBD1 (5 bases). Germline CDR1 reads GTSNPN; CDR2 reads SVGIG (reference sequence). Trimming removed 3 bases from V and 5 bases from J, with 13 bases in between. This CDR3 region has 13 residues. The CDR3 sequence: CAWSTGRKTEAFF. CDR3 nucleotides: TGTGCCTGGAGCACAGGTCGGAAGACTGAAGCTTTCTTT. The variable domain in full, with the rest retrieved from reference TRBV30 and TRBJ1-1, is SQTIHQWPATLVQPVGSPLSLECTVEGTSNPNLYWYRQAAGRGLQLLFYSVGIGQISSEVPQNLSASRPQDRQFILSSKKLLLSDSGFYLCAWSTGRKTEAFFGQGTRLTVV.

This chain connects TRBV11-3 to TRBJ1-1, with 9 positions matching TRBD1. The CDR3 totals 11 residues. Germline trimming cut 6 bases from V and 9 bases from J; bases unmatched to any gene: 2. CDR1 is SGHNT and CDR2 is YENEEA in the germline V gene. The CDR3 loop is CASRQGAKAFF. Written as DNA, the CDR3 is TGTGCCAGCAGACAGGGGGCAAAAGCTTTCTTT.

The CDR3 reads CASSLAALGEQYF. The CDR3 DNA follows: TGTGCCAGCAGCTTAGCGGCTCTGGGGGAGCAGTACTTC. The chain carries TRBV11-2 and TRBJ2-7; no firm D call. The CDR3 sequence is 13 residues long. The V and J ends lost 1 base and 7 bases respectively, with 11 bases between them. The germline V gene has CDR1 SGHAT and CDR2 FQNNGV. The variable domain in full, with the rest retrieved from reference TRBV11-2 and TRBJ2-7, is EAGVAQSPRYKIIEKRQSVAFWCNPISGHATLYWYQQILGQGPKLLIQFQNNGVVDDSQLPKDRFSAERLKGVDSTLKIQPAKLEDSAVYLCASSLAALGEQYFGPGTRLTVT.

This clone was counted between two and nine times. This chain connects TRBV30 to TRBJ2-1; no clear D gene. Trimming shortened V by 0 bases and J by 7 bases, and 7 bases separated the two germline ends. The germline gives CDR1 GTSNPN, CDR2 SVGIG (reference sequence). The CDR3 covers 12 residues. CDR3 DNA sequence: TGTGCCTGGAGTGTACTGGGAAATGAGCAGTTCTTC. Translation: CAWSVLGNEQFF.

This clone appeared once. The chain combines TRBV11-2 with TRBJ2-1; a possible D gene is TRBD2 (5 bases). The germline CDR1 and CDR2 sequences are SGHAT and FQNNGV. The CDR3 length is 14 residues. Trimming removed 9 bases at V and 9 bases at J, with 21 bases between. CDR3 DNA sequence: TGTGCCAGTATTGATAGGGAGAGTCTTTTTGAGCAGTTCTTC. Amino acid sequence: CASIDRESLFEQFF.